The rows below give T cell receptor beta chains drawn from one sample of a study of response to subunit inactivated influenza vaccine. TCRdb redid the calling of the RT-PCR reads with MiXCR, one entry per CDR3 protein. The sample carries hundreds of thousands of distinct CDR3 sequences, 13% to 15% recorded once. The sample consisted of PBMCs from blood, taken 14 days before vaccination. The receptors were sampled from a man between 45 and 60 years old who received an inactivated influenza vaccine. CDR3s include the opening cysteine and the closing phenylalanine or tryptophan. A D gene is named only where the DNA matches it firmly. Expanded clones are given a class, and other clones once, few, many or no size at all.

size: NA
D: TRBD1
V: TRBV29-1
J: TRBJ2-4
DNA: TGCAGCACTGCGGACTCGGACAGGGATAACATTCAGTACTTC
CDR3: CSTADSDRDNIQYF

size: few
D: NA
V: TRBV10-3
J: TRBJ2-7
DNA: TGTGCCATCAGTGAGTCGAGTAGCTACGAGCAGTACTTC
CDR3: CAISESSSYEQYF

size: few
D: TRBD2
V: TRBV3-1
J: TRBJ2-2
DNA: TGTGCCAGCAGGACTAGCGGGAGATTCGGCGGGGAGCTGTTTTTT
CDR3: CASRTSGRFGGELFF

size: NA
D: NA
V: TRBV7-9
J: TRBJ2-1
DNA: TGTGCCAGCAGCGTAACACAGGGCCTGGTCGCCTACAATGAGCAGTTCTTC
CDR3: CASSVTQGLVAYNEQFF

size: NA
D: NA
V: TRBV7-8
J: TRBJ2-2
DNA: TGTGCCAGCAGCTTAGGGCTTTCCGCGAACACCGGGGAGCTGTTTTTT
CDR3: CASSLGLSANTGELFF

size: NA
D: TRBD1
V: TRBV7-2
J: TRBJ1-4
DNA: TGTGCCAGCAGCTTAGGGGCCAGGGGGGAAGAAAAACTGTTTTTT
CDR3: CASSLGARGEEKLFF

size: many
D: NA
V: TRBV7-2
J: TRBJ2-7
DNA: TGTGCCAGCAGCTTATATCAGTTAGGCGAGCAGTACTTC
CDR3: CASSLYQLGEQYF

size: few
D: TRBD2
V: TRBV5-1
J: TRBJ2-1
DNA: TGCGCCAGCAGCGGCCCCGGGACTAGCGATGAGCAGTTCTTC
CDR3: CASSGPGTSDEQFF

size: few
D: NA
V: TRBV7-3
J: TRBJ2-7
DNA: TGTGCCAGCAGCTTAATGGGGGGGCGCGAGCAGTACTTC
CDR3: CASSLMGGREQYF

size: few
D: NA
V: TRBV12-3/TRBV12-4
J: TRBJ2-1
DNA: TGTGCCAGCAGTCCTTGGGACGGGTCCAATGAGCAGTTCTTC
CDR3: CASSPWDGSNEQFF

size: NA
D: TRBD1
V: TRBV20-1
J: TRBJ2-4
DNA: TGCAGTGCTACCGGACAGGGTTTGATATTGCTAGCCAAAAACATTCAGTACTTC
CDR3: CSATGQGLILLAKNIQYF

size: NA
D: TRBD2
V: TRBV11-2
J: TRBJ2-3
DNA: TGTGCCAGCAGCTTCCGGACTAGTTCCTCACCCAACACAGATACGCAGTATTTT
CDR3: CASSFRTSSSPNTDTQYF

size: few
D: NA
V: TRBV15
J: TRBJ1-5
DNA: TGTGCCACCAGCAGCTATCTCGCGAATCAGCCCCAGCATTTT
CDR3: CATSSYLANQPQHF

size: few
D: NA
V: TRBV12-3/TRBV12-4
J: TRBJ1-6
DNA: TGTGCCAGCAGTTTCGGAGCTTCACCCCTCCACTTT
CDR3: CASSFGASPLHF

size: many
D: NA
V: TRBV7-2
J: TRBJ2-5
DNA: TGTGCCAGCAGCGGTCAGACCGGGACTGAGGGAGAGACCCAGTACTTC
CDR3: CASSGQTGTEGETQYF

size: few
D: NA
V: TRBV28
J: TRBJ1-4
DNA: TGTGCCAGCAGTGGCCCGAGGGGGGCAACTAATGAAAAACTGTTTTTT
CDR3: CASSGPRGATNEKLFF

size: NA
D: NA
V: TRBV29-1
J: TRBJ1-5
DNA: TGCAGCGTCGCAATAGACTCCGTCGATAGCAATCAGCCCCAGCATTTT
CDR3: CSVAIDSVDSNQPQHF

size: NA
D: TRBD1
V: TRBV5-1
J: TRBJ2-5
DNA: TGCGCCAGCAGCTGGAGTAACAGGGGAGAGACCCAGTACTTC
CDR3: CASSWSNRGETQYF

size: few
D: TRBD1
V: TRBV24-1
J: TRBJ1-5
DNA: TGTGCCACCAGTGACTCCGGGACAGGGGCCCCTTATAGCAATCAGCCCCAGCATTTT
CDR3: CATSDSGTGAPYSNQPQHF